This TCR beta chain emerged from a study of shared clonotypes between healthy human individuals. The wider study: Participating donors consisted of a couple of women and three men aged 18 to 49.

The germline V and J ends were trimmed by 5 bases and 7 bases, with 15 bases remaining between them. The CDR3 sequence is 13 residues long. Germline CDR1 and CDR2: SGHRS and YFSETQ. Details on this clone: Its antigen is unidentified.

General study results and limits: Despite large depth, rarefaction showed incomplete sorted-subset sequencing. Naive CD4 clonotype sharing across several donors was approximately 5%.

The protocol was immunoSEQ multiplex PCR, while the TCRdb copy is restricted to in-frame clones and leaves out a portion. Of about 1.1 million clones detected, more than 75% appear once; the ten largest clones hold roughly 0.65%. This chain uses TRBV5-1 with TRBJ2-5; no definite D call. This receptor was taken from a man younger than 35 in good health. Some clones in this sample may be carry-over from other donors' samples. Sequencing used memory CD4+ T cells from PBMCs. Subset of the sample: CD45RA-negative fraction. The CDR3 DNA reads as TGCGCCAGCAGGCCCGAGGCATTCGGGACCCAGTACTTC. Its protein is CASRPEAFGTQYF.